The rows below give T cell receptor beta chains drawn from one sample of a study of shared clonotypes between healthy human individuals. Produced via immunoSEQ multiplex PCR; TCRdb's table is partial and in-frame only. The sample contains some 1,600,000 clones, around 98% of which appear only once. Sequencing was done on a sample of naive CD4+ T cells sorted from blood. These TCRs come from a young man in good health. Both conserved end residues are part of each CDR3. The order of the fields is clone size, V gene, CDR3 protein. The size entry is marked missing in some rows and otherwise reads once, few, many or a size class.

. | TRBV7-2 | CASSSGQSANEQFF
. | TRBV29-1 | CSVEVGQGGTYEQYF
. | TRBV5-5 | CASSPLAGGYNEQFF
. | TRBV6-5 | CASRQTGASYEQYF
. | TRBV7-9 | CASSSGVAGQALSYEQYF
. | TRBV6-1 | CASSITSGDQPQHF
. | TRBV11-2 | CASSFGLANTGELFF
. | TRBV10-3 | CAISGVGIQETQYF
. | TRBV7-9 | CASSLARGSYEQYF
. | TRBV4-2 | CASSHGQGETYEQYF
. | TRBV28 | CASSLTSAIYEQFF
. | TRBV7-8 | CASSLLSGTTTYEQYF
once | TRBV6-1 | CASSEPGEQYF
once | TRBV5-6 | CASSLAIFKGETQYF
. | TRBV19 | CASSLRIMNTEAFF
. | TRBV5-1 | CASSTGTGYEKLFF
. | TRBV5-4 | CASSSTGDGNTIYF
. | TRBV27 | CASRDRGPPFNTGELFF
. | TRBV18 | CASSLTYRGGSGNTIYF
. | TRBV25-1 | CASSEYTGVTGELFF
. | TRBV28 | CASSSAGFSYEQYF
. | TRBV2 | CASSERAYQETQYF
. | TRBV28 | CASSDQQGPGPYSNQPQHF
. | TRBV7-2 | CASSLVGGSYNEQFF
. | TRBV5-4 | CASSQRNNEQFF
. | TRBV19 | CASSIGTGGARRAFF
. | TRBV6-1 | CASSEATGDTQYF
. | TRBV6-4 | CASSAWKQGFRSNQPQHF
. | TRBV5-4 | CASSLGRGAGGPRELFF
. | TRBV7-9 | CASSRTDRLGYGYTF
. | TRBV27 | CASATQGTGTQYF
. | TRBV2 | CASSGNSAGKQETQYF
. | TRBV27 | CASSLLFGDRVYEQYF
. | TRBV29-1 | CSVTGEDGYTF
once | TRBV29-1 | CSVEKGGETQYF
once | TRBV28 | CASNPRGRGGNQPQHF
once | TRBV10-1 | CASSESSSGVISYNEQFF
. | TRBV10-2 | CASSELGREGLRTDTQYF
. | TRBV5-1 | CASSLASGGNIQYF
. | TRBV28 | CASSAPGQTFFYEQYF
once | TRBV5-1 | CASRAKSRSYEQYF
once | TRBV18 | CASSPGRLHNEQFF
. | TRBV7-2 | CASSLPQFWGNTGELFF
. | TRBV18 | CASSPGNMNTEAFF
. | TRBV6-4 | CASSVGGTNTGELFF
once | TRBV7-9 | CATQHENEQFF
. | TRBV4-3 | CASSQEGRPGTDTQYF
. | TRBV4-1 | CASSHRTLKGRVGTDTQYF
. | TRBV7-2 | CASSFPIRGPNTGELFF
. | TRBV15 | CATSLSGSSYEQYF
. | TRBV11-3 | CASSLSSQETQYF
. | TRBV5-4 | CASSLGGDTQYF
. | TRBV27 | CASSLTGGETEAFF
. | TRBV5-1 | CASSLGGTSGGETQYF
. | TRBV6-5 | CASSYAGPRNEQFF